The 31 T cell receptor beta chains reported below all come from one sample, sequenced in a study of T cell responses to AZD1222 COVID-19 vaccine. Data came from immunoSEQ multiplex PCR; TCRdb stores just in-frame clones and leaves some out. Of about 120,000 clones in the sample, about 90% were seen once. The sample in question was peripheral blood, obtained on day 0 of AZD1222 vaccination. The receptors here all came from an adult in good health.

This chain joins TRBV15 and TRBJ1-1; D uncertain. Trimming cost V 4 bases and J 5 bases, with 11 bases left between them. Germline loops: CDR1 LNHNV, CDR2 YYDKDF (reference sequence). This CDR3 region has 13 residues. CDR3 sequence (DNA): TGTGCCACCAGCATGGGCAGTTTAACTGAAGCTTTCTTT. Residues: CATSMGSLTEAFF.

The V and J genes are TRBV6-5 and TRBJ1-1; 8 bases line up with TRBD1. Losses at the gene ends were 3 bases for V and 10 bases for J; bases not matched to a gene: 13. The CDR3 runs to 15 residues. Germline assignment: CDR1 MNHEY and CDR2 SVGAGI. The CDR3 region is CASSYRRDRMVGAFF. CDR3 DNA: TGTGCCAGCAGTTATAGGAGGGACAGGATGGTTGGAGCTTTCTTT.

V and J are TRBV9 and TRBJ2-7; 9 bases align to TRBD1. From germline, CDR1 is SGDLS and CDR2 YYNGEE. This CDR3 has 13 residues. V lost 3 bases to trimming and J lost 5 bases; unmatched junction nucleotides: 3. The CDR3 DNA reads as TGTGCCAGCAGCGCACAGGGGGCCCACGAGCAGTACTTC. The encoded protein is CASSAQGAHEQYF.

The chain uses TRBV27 and TRBJ2-1, with TRBD2 identical over 7 bases. This CDR3 is 15 amino acids long. Germline assignment: CDR1 MNHEY and CDR2 SMNVEV (reference sequence). The J segment lost 2 bases and the V segment lost 7 bases, leaving 8 bases of the junction unmatched. CDR3 residues: CASTIGLGPYNEQFF. The CDR3 DNA reads TGTGCCAGCACTATTGGACTAGGTCCCTACAATGAGCAGTTCTTC.

The chain recombines TRBV5-1 with TRBJ1-4; D is perhaps TRBD1 (6 bases). The CDR3 has 16 residues. Germline V gene sequence: CDR1 SGHRS, CDR2 YFSETQ. V gave up 2 bases and J gave up 0 bases, with 11 bases separating them. CDR3 DNA sequence: TGCGCCAGCAGCTTAGGACAGTCGACAACTAATGAAAAACTGTTTTTT. This translates into CASSLGQSTTNEKLFF.

The rearrangement links TRBV7-2 to TRBJ1-1, with 7 bases fitting TRBD1. Germline assignment: CDR1 SGHTA and CDR2 FQGNSA. J was trimmed by 3 bases and V by 4 bases; bases with no gene match: 2. The CDR3 totals 13 residues. CDR3 sequence reads: CASSYRGHTEAFF. The DNA of the CDR3 is TGTGCCAGCAGCTACAGGGGTCACACTGAAGCTTTCTTT.

The chain joins TRBV4-1 to TRBJ2-2; 8 bases align to TRBD1. Unmatched junction bases numbered 18, after V lost 3 bases and J lost 3 bases. Looked up from germline, CDR1 is MGHRA and CDR2 is YSYEKL. CDR3 length: 20 residues. CDR3 amino acids: CASSHRGSWDRQGYTGELFF. The CDR3 DNA reads TGCGCCAGCAGCCATCGGGGATCGTGGGACAGGCAAGGGTACACCGGGGAGCTGTTTTTT.

The chain employs TRBV28 and TRBJ2-1; D is undetermined. The V end lost 1 base, the J end lost 3 bases, and 4 bases lay between the germline ends. The CDR3 has 13 amino acids. Germline V lookup: CDR1 MDHEN, CDR2 SYDVKM. The DNA for the CDR3 is TGTGCCAGCAGTTTATCTGGCTACAATGAGCAGTTCTTC. Translation: CASSLSGYNEQFF.

The chain employs TRBV6-5 and TRBJ2-7; perhaps D is TRBD1 or TRBD2 (5 bases each). The CDR3 covers 14 residues. CDR1 and CDR2 from the germline V gene are MNHEY and SVGAGI. The ends were cut back, 6 bases at V and 1 base at J, with 13 bases in the middle. The CDR3 loop is CASSPGTVSYEQYF. The DNA of the CDR3 is TGTGCCAGCAGCCCCGGGACGGTTTCCTACGAGCAGTACTTC.

The genes are TRBV5-4 and TRBJ2-1; TRBD2 matches 14 bases. The trim removed 3 bases at V and 6 bases at J, leaving 5 bases unmatched. CDR1 is SGHNT and CDR2 is YYREEE in the germline V gene (reference sequence). This CDR3 region has 16 residues. The CDR3 spells CASSSGLAGGGNEQFF. The CDR3 nucleotides are TGTGCCAGCAGCTCCGGACTAGCGGGAGGTGGCAATGAGCAGTTCTTC.

V is TRBV5-1 and J is TRBJ1-2, with 8 nucleotides matching TRBD1. The CDR3 has 17 amino acids. V shed 1 base, J shed 1 base, and the junction held 9 bases outside the gene matches. Germline-derived CDR1 and CDR2 are SGHRS and YFSETQ. CDR3 region: CASSLTLPGQDNYGYTF. The CDR3 region has the DNA TGCGCCAGCAGCTTGACTCTTCCGGGACAGGATAACTATGGCTACACCTTC.

The chain has TRBV5-1 and TRBJ1-5, with TRBD1 as a possible D gene (5 bases). CDR3 length equals 15 residues. The V gene's germline CDR1 is SGHRS and CDR2 YFSETQ. Trimming took off 1 base at V and 0 bases at J, with 8 bases between the two ends. As DNA, the CDR3 is TGCGCCAGCAGCTTGTGGGGGGATAGCAATCAGCCCCAGCATTTT. Its protein is CASSLWGDSNQPQHF.

The rearrangement joins TRBV23-1 to TRBJ1-6; D unresolved. TRBV23-1 qualifies as an ORF whose function is uncertain. CDR3 length: 16 residues. V was pared by 7 bases and J by 10 bases, with 23 bases between. CDR3 sequence (DNA): TGCGCCAGCAATCGAGTGCGGCGGGAGTTAGGATCACCCCTCCACTTT. It translates to CASNRVRRELGSPLHF.

This clone was seen once. The rearrangement uses TRBV11-2 and TRBJ1-1, with D uncertain. The ends were cut back, 1 base at V and 7 bases at J, with 10 bases in the middle. The germline CDR1 and CDR2 sequences are SGHAT and FQNNGV. The CDR3 spans 13 residues. The CDR3 sequence: CASSLGPGGEAFF. CDR3 nucleotide sequence: TGTGCCAGCAGCTTAGGACCAGGCGGTGAAGCTTTCTTT.

This clone appeared once. The chain couples TRBV21-1 to TRBJ1-2. TRBV21-1 is deemed a pseudogene. The CDR3 length is 12 residues. CDR3 sequence: CARGGDVYGYTF. The CDR3 DNA is TGTGCCAGGGGAGGGGATGTCTATGGCTACACCTTC.

This clone was picked up one time. V usage is TRBV6-5 and J usage is TRBJ1-4; D unclear. This CDR3 is 11 amino acids long. The V gene's germline CDR1 is MNHEY and CDR2 SVGAGI. Trimming stripped 5 bases from V and 2 bases from J, with 0 bases between. DNA for the CDR3: TGTGCCAGCAGTACTAATGAAAAACTGTTTTTT. This codes for CASSTNEKLFF.

The chain combines TRBV11-2 with TRBJ1-1; 8 bases map to TRBD1. Germline V gene data show CDR1 as SGHAT and CDR2 as FQNNGV. J gave up 10 bases and V 8 bases, and 12 bases lay outside the gene matches. The CDR3 runs to 13 residues. The CDR3 region has the DNA TGTGCCAGCTCTAAGAATCAACAGGGGGTAGCTTTCTTT. Protein product: CASSKNQQGVAFF.

This clone occurred once. CDR3 nucleotides: TGTGCCACCCGTCGTCGAGACTATAATTCACCCCTCCACTTT. It translates to CATRRRDYNSPLHF. The rearrangement uses TRBV19 and TRBJ1-6; D remains ambiguous. V lost 10 bases to trimming and J lost 3 bases, with 13 bases between them. The CDR3 is 14 residues long. The germline V gene has CDR1 LNHDA and CDR2 SQIVND (reference sequence).

This chain uses TRBV29-1 with TRBJ1-2; 9 nucleotides match TRBD1. The CDR3 contains 16 residues. V shed 6 bases, J shed 0 bases, and the junction held 11 bases outside the gene matches. Germline V CDR1 and CDR2: SQVTM, ANQGSEA. The CDR3 DNA follows: TGCAGCGTGGGGTGGGTAACAGGGGGCGCTAACTATGGCTACACCTTC. Protein sequence: CSVGWVTGGANYGYTF.

The chain joins TRBV4-3 to TRBJ1-1; 11 bases match TRBD1. This CDR3 is built from 17 residues. Losses at the gene ends were 4 bases for V and 0 bases for J; bases not matched to a gene: 7. Germline loops: CDR1 LGHNA, CDR2 YSLEER. The CDR3 region is CASSLLGQGALNTEAFF. The DNA for the CDR3 is TGCGCCAGCAGCCTACTAGGACAGGGGGCCTTGAACACTGAAGCTTTCTTT.

The J gene is TRBJ2-5, the V gene TRBV28; possibly TRBD2 for D (5 bases). The CDR3 length is 14 residues. Trimming took 5 bases from V and 1 from J, leaving 11 bases between them. Per germline, CDR1 MDHEN and CDR2 SYDVKM. The CDR3 sequence: CASSEDGVQETQYF. CDR3 DNA: TGTGCCAGCAGTGAGGACGGGGTCCAAGAGACCCAGTACTTC.

V gene TRBV23-1 combines with J gene TRBJ1-1; unclear D gene. TRBV23-1 is given ORF status, its function remaining uncertain. Trimming cost V 5 bases and J 1 base, with 2 bases left between them. The CDR3 loop spans 11 amino acids. CDR3 sequence: CASSGNTEAFF. The CDR3, as DNA: TGCGCCAGCAGTGGGAACACTGAAGCTTTCTTT.

This clone occurred a few times. The sample carries other DNA sequences with the same CDR3. CDR3 protein: CAISESSSYNEQFF. Written as DNA, the CDR3 is TGTGCCATCAGTGAGTCAAGCTCCTACAATGAGCAGTTCTTC. The V call is TRBV10-3, the J call TRBJ2-1; D is uncertain. Trimming removed 0 bases from V and 0 bases from J, with 3 bases in between. The germline V gene encodes CDR1 ENHRY and CDR2 SYGVKD. The CDR3 is made up of 14 amino acids.

The genes are TRBV4-1 and TRBJ1-3; D is possibly TRBD1 (6 bases). Germline CDR1 reads MGHRA; CDR2 reads YSYEKL. The CDR3 has 15 residues. With 5 bases removed from V and 4 bases from J, the gap between germline ends came to 15 bases. The CDR3 sequence: CASSTQGGWGNTIYF. In DNA, the CDR3 is TGCGCCAGCAGCACTCAAGGGGGGTGGGGAAACACCATATATTTT.

The CDR3 here is CASSRSGGAMDEQFF. The DNA for the CDR3 is TGCGCCAGCAGCCGCAGCGGGGGGGCGATGGATGAGCAGTTCTTC. The rearrangement joins TRBV5-1 to TRBJ2-1, with 10 bases fitting TRBD2. From germline, CDR1 is SGHRS and CDR2 YFSETQ. After removal of 4 bases from V and 8 bases from J, the junction contained 9 bases not matched to a gene. There are 15 residues in the CDR3.

This chain joins TRBV27 and TRBJ2-2; D gene unclear. From germline, CDR1 is MNHEY and CDR2 SMNVEV (reference sequence). Trimming removed 2 bases from V and 2 bases from J, with 3 bases in between. The CDR3 has 13 amino acids. The CDR3 sequence is CASSLLNTGELFF. The CDR3 DNA reads TGTGCCAGCAGTTTACTTAACACCGGGGAGCTGTTTTTT.

This clone was picked up one time. This chain links TRBV6-5 with TRBJ2-2, with 8 bases matching TRBD1. The trim removed 6 bases at V and 7 bases at J, leaving 10 bases unmatched. The CDR3 extends over 15 amino acids. Germline V CDR1 and CDR2: MNHEY, SVGAGI. In nucleotides, the CDR3 is TGTGCCAGCAGAAGACAGGGGTCGAGTGACGGGGAGCTGTTTTTT. This sequence encodes CASRRQGSSDGELFF.

The chain couples TRBV7-2 to TRBJ1-1, with a possible D match to TRBD1 (5 bases). This CDR3 has 14 residues. Germline V CDR1 and CDR2: SGHTA, FQGNSA. Trimming shortened V by 4 bases and J by 0 bases, and 9 bases separated the two germline ends. CDR3 sequence: CASSYYRLNTEAFF. Written as DNA, the CDR3 is TGTGCCAGCAGCTATTACAGGCTGAACACTGAAGCTTTCTTT.

The J gene is TRBJ1-2, the V gene TRBV5-1; D gene uncertain. CDR3 length: 16 residues. V dropped 3 bases and J dropped 7 bases, with 22 bases sitting between them. Germline V CDR1 and CDR2: SGHRS, YFSETQ. CDR3 region: CASSSIGLNQLSGYTF. As DNA, the CDR3 is TGCGCCAGCAGCTCAATTGGACTGAACCAACTATCTGGCTACACCTTC.

The rearrangement links TRBV23-1 to TRBJ2-7, with a weak D call TRBD2 (6 bases). TRBV23-1 is assigned to the ORF class and has an uncertain function. The CDR3 has 16 residues. The V end was cut by 2 bases, the J end by 2 bases, with 16 bases between. For the CDR3, the DNA is TGCGCCAGCAGTCAAGCGGGACGGTTTGGGACCTACGAGCAGTACTTC. It codes for CASSQAGRFGTYEQYF.

The chain joins TRBV3-1 (or the pseudogene TRBV3-2) to TRBJ2-7; 7 bases are shared with TRBD2. The CDR3 spans 15 residues. Germline V lookup: CDR1 LGHDT, CDR2 YNNKEL (reference sequence). The junction had 3 bases not matched to a gene; V was cut back by 1 base and J by 0 bases. DNA of the CDR3: TGTGCCAGCAGCCAAGGGCTAGCGGTCTCCTACGAGCAGTACTTC. Its translation: CASSQGLAVSYEQYF.